A single sample is the source of the 17 T cell receptor beta chains below, sequenced in a study of metastatic and nonmetastatic thyroid tumors. Each patient came to thyroid surgery without any prior treatment (of any kind). TCRdb used MiXCR to call clones anew from the PCR reads. The profile shows roughly 48,000 clones, about 15% of them singletons. The sample was blood. These receptors originate from a female donor with papillary thyroid cancer or a benign thyroid nodule (not recorded which). Some clones in this sample may be carry-over from other donors' samples.

This clone was seen repeatedly, ten times or more. The V gene is TRBV6-1, the J gene TRBJ1-2; no definite D call. The germline CDR1 and CDR2 sequences are MNHNS and SASEGT. V gave up 7 bases and J gave up 3 bases, with 9 bases separating them. There are 12 residues in the CDR3. CDR3 residues: CASMPGYYGYTF. In nucleotides, the CDR3 is TGTGCCAGCATGCCGGGGTACTATGGCTACACCTTC.

This clone was seen many times. The chain is built from TRBV28 and TRBJ2-6, with 7 positions matching TRBD1. J lost 4 bases, V lost 8 bases, and 5 bases had no gene match. Germline CDR1 and CDR2: MDHEN and SYDVKM. The CDR3 has 14 amino acids. In DNA form, the CDR3 reads TGTGCCAGCCTCGACAGGGTCGGGGCCAACGTCCTGACTTTC. Encoded protein: CASLDRVGANVLTF.

This clone was recorded at least ten times. The rearrangement uses TRBV19 and TRBJ1-6; weak D call: TRBD1 (5 bases). Per the germline V gene, CDR1 is LNHDA and CDR2 is SQIVND (reference sequence). V lost 11 bases and J lost 0, with 11 bases in between. The CDR3 spans 14 residues. As DNA, the CDR3 is TGTGCCTCGGGGACTACCTCCTATAATTCACCCCTCCACTTT. This gives the protein CASGTTSYNSPLHF.

This clone was seen ten or more times. J is TRBJ1-2 and V is TRBV6-6, with 7 bases identical to TRBD1. This CDR3 is built from 14 residues. CDR1 and CDR2 from the germline V gene are MNHNY and SVGAGI (reference sequence). V trimming: 2 bases; J trimming: 4 bases; junction bases outside the gene matches: 4. CDR3 protein: CASSYEGQLYGYTF. CDR3 DNA sequence: TGTGCCAGCAGTTACGAGGGACAGCTCTATGGCTACACCTTC.

This clone occurred many times. The chain couples TRBV20-1 to TRBJ2-7, with 8 bases identical to TRBD2. Germline CDR1 reads DFQATT; CDR2 reads SNEGSKA (reference sequence). V trimming: 3 bases; J trimming: 2 bases; junction bases outside the gene matches: 6. The length of the CDR3 is 14 residues. The CDR3 DNA is TGCAGTGCTAGTCCGCAGCGGGGGACCTACGAGCAGTACTTC. It specifies CSASPQRGTYEQYF.

This clone was observed a few times. A much larger clone sits a single nucleotide away, making a read error possible. The rearrangement joins TRBV7-6 to TRBJ2-1, with D hard to call. V lost 5 bases to trimming and J lost 1 base, with 15 bases between them. The CDR3 length is 16 residues. Germline CDR1 is SGHVS and CDR2 is FNYEAQ. CDR3 DNA sequence: TGTGCCAGCAGCCTGGGTGTGCCTCCATCCTACAATGAGCAGTTCTTC. Its protein product is CASSLGVPPSYNEQFF.

By proportion, this clone is medium-sized (0.01 to 0.1%). The chain uses TRBV6-1 and TRBJ1-3, with D unclear. V was trimmed by 5 bases and J by 0 bases, leaving 8 bases between them. The CDR3 has 14 amino acids. The germline V gene has CDR1 MNHNS and CDR2 SASEGT. The DNA of the CDR3 is TGTGCCAGCAGTTCCATAATCTCTGGAAACACCATATATTTT. This sequence encodes CASSSIISGNTIYF.

The chain couples TRBV9 to TRBJ1-2; D perhaps matches TRBD1 (5 bases). Germline assignment: CDR1 SGDLS and CDR2 YYNGEE. V lost 0 bases and J lost 6, with 9 bases in between. This CDR3 comprises 13 residues. CDR3 amino acids: CASSVEGLNGYTF. The CDR3 region has the DNA TGTGCCAGCAGCGTAGAGGGGCTAAATGGCTACACCTTC.

Only a few counts were recorded for this clone. Its ends do not fully match the called genes, so a read error is possible. V gene TRBV4-1 combines with J gene TRBJ2-5, with a weak D call TRBD2 (6 bases). Germline V lookup: CDR1 MGHRA, CDR2 YSYEKL. This CDR3 has 15 amino acids. DNA of the CDR3: TGCGCCAGCAGCCAAGGGGAGGCCGGGCAAGAGACCCGGTACTTC. It specifies CASSQGEAGQETRYF.

This clone appeared many times. With a much larger clone just one base away, this may be a read error. This chain links TRBV10-3 with TRBJ2-7; D call uncertain. CDR1 and CDR2 (germline): ENHRY, SYGVKD. V lost 1 base and J lost 1, with 5 bases in between. The CDR3 runs to 13 residues. The CDR3 DNA is TGTGCCATCAGTGAGTATCATTCCTACGAGCAGTACTTC. Residues: CAISEYHSYEQYF.

The table lists this clone with many counts. The CDR3 loop is CSARGWTSGILSNEQFF. In DNA, the CDR3 is TGCAGTGCTAGGGGTTGGACTAGCGGAATCTTAAGCAATGAGCAGTTCTTC. The chain combines TRBV20-1 with TRBJ2-1, with 10 bases aligning to TRBD2. The J segment lost 6 bases and the V segment lost 3 bases, leaving 14 bases of the junction unmatched. The CDR3 length is 17 residues. Looked up from germline, CDR1 is DFQATT and CDR2 is SNEGSKA (reference sequence).

CDR3 sequence: CASSRDRCCEKLFF. Here the CDR3 DNA reads TGTGCCAGCAGCCGGGACAGGTGTTGTGAAAAACTGTTTTTT. The V call is TRBV12-3 or TRBV12-4, the J call TRBJ1-4; 8 bases are a match to TRBD1. The J segment lost 7 bases and the V segment lost 6 bases, leaving 7 bases of the junction unmatched. CDR3 length equals 14 residues.

A word on this clone: The junction shows a germline mismatch at one end, possibly a read error. The chain has TRBV6-5 and TRBJ2-7, with D unclear. CDR1 is MNHEY, CDR2 SVGAGI, per germline. This CDR3 region has 16 residues. CDR3 nucleotides: TGTGCCAGCAGTTACCCGAGGACGGATATCTCATACGAGAAGTACTTC. It specifies CASSYPRTDISYEKYF.

This clone has at least ten counts. V is TRBV5-8 and J is TRBJ2-7, with a possible D match to TRBD2 (6 bases). This CDR3 has 14 amino acids. Germline V gene data show CDR1 as SGHTS and CDR2 as YDEGEE. V lost 6 bases, J lost 4 bases, and 17 bases lay in between. CDR3 residues: CASNPWDGTYEQYF. For the CDR3, the DNA is TGTGCCAGCAATCCTTGGGACGGGACTTACGAGCAGTACTTC.

This clone is a singleton in its sample. The chain is built from TRBV19 and TRBJ1-5, with 7 bases matching TRBD1. The CDR3 has 16 residues. Germline V lookup: CDR1 LNHDA, CDR2 SQIVND (reference sequence). With 10 bases clipped from V and 11 bases from J, the junction kept 23 bases outside the gene matches. The CDR3, as DNA: TGTGCCACCAATTCGCCGGGACAGCCTTCGGGAAAGACCCAGCATTTT. Its protein is CATNSPGQPSGKTQHF.

This clone was observed many times. The rearrangement links TRBV6-1 to TRBJ1-2, with 7 bases that match TRBD1. J gave up 4 bases and V 3 bases, and 2 bases lay outside the gene matches. The CDR3 extends over 13 amino acids. Germline assignment: CDR1 MNHNS and CDR2 SASEGT. CDR3 protein: CASSDNRGYGYTF. The CDR3 region has the DNA TGTGCCAGCAGTGACAACAGGGGCTATGGCTACACCTTC.

This clone was seen at least ten times. The chain's CDR3 is CASSSFGASGANVLTF. The CDR3 nucleotides are TGTGCCAGCAGCTCATTCGGGGCCTCTGGGGCCAACGTCCTGACTTTC. This chain uses TRBV7-2 with TRBJ2-6; D tentatively reads TRBD1 or TRBD2 (5 bases each). Trimming removed 4 bases from V and 0 bases from J, with 10 bases in between. CDR1 and CDR2 from the germline V gene are SGHTA and FQGNSA. The CDR3 has 16 residues.